The 19 T cell receptor beta chains listed next were all sequenced from one sample in a study of cytomegalovirus exposure and HLA in healthy donors. Amplification used 60 Vbeta primers and 13 Jbeta primers. Here immunoSEQ multiplex PCR was the method, and the copy in TCRdb shows in-frame clones only, minus some. The table has around 140,000 clones, 75% seen once; the top ten hold about 7%. Specimen: PBMCs. These receptors were obtained from a man younger than 45 in good health and CMV-seronegative.

A single count supports this clone. V is TRBV2 and J is TRBJ1-5, with 8 bases fitting TRBD1. Germline CDR1 is SNHLY and CDR2 is FYNNEI. The CDR3 has 14 amino acids. The V segment lost 6 bases and the J segment 6 bases; nucleotides outside the gene matches: 7. CDR3 protein: CASRDRARGQPQHF. In DNA form, the CDR3 reads TGTGCCAGCAGGGACAGGGCGAGGGGTCAGCCCCAGCATTTT.

The chain uses TRBV2 and TRBJ1-5; 7 nucleotides match TRBD1. This CDR3 has 16 amino acids. With V trimmed by 6 bases and J by 5 bases, 13 bases remained unmatched. CDR1 and CDR2 from the germline V gene are SNHLY and FYNNEI. The CDR3 nucleotides read TGTGCCAGCAGCCCTAACAGACAGGGTGTGGATCAGCCCCAGCATTTT. Translated, it gives CASSPNRQGVDQPQHF.

This clone has more than one count but fewer than ten. The V call is TRBV28, the J call TRBJ1-5; no firm D call. The CDR3 is 16 amino acids. Germline V CDR1 and CDR2: MDHEN, SYDVKM. V lost 3 bases to trimming and J lost 0 bases, with 12 bases between them. In DNA, the CDR3 is TGTGCCAGCAGTTTCCTCGACATTTATAGCAATCAGCCCCAGCATTTT. This translates into CASSFLDIYSNQPQHF.

The chain has TRBV18 and TRBJ2-1; TRBD2 agrees at 11 bases. CDR1 is KGHSH, CDR2 LQKENI, per germline. J lost 7 bases, V lost 3 bases, and 8 bases had no gene match. This CDR3 is 16 amino acids long. CDR3 DNA sequence: TGTGCCAGCTCACCCCCTATCGGGACTAGCGGAAATGAGCAGTTCTTC. It encodes CASSPPIGTSGNEQFF.

The table lists this clone with a few counts. The J gene is TRBJ2-3, the V gene TRBV28; no clear D. The CDR3 spans 12 residues. V was clipped by 1 base and J by 10 bases, with 9 bases between them. Germline values: CDR1 MDHEN, CDR2 SYDVKM. Here the CDR3 reads CASSLFSLPQYF. For the CDR3, the DNA is TGTGCCAGCAGTTTATTCAGTCTGCCGCAGTATTTT.

V gene TRBV2 combines with J gene TRBJ2-5; D remains unclear. The J call is in doubt because the DNA end fits TRBJ2-7 better. Germline V CDR1 and CDR2: SNHLY, FYNNEI. This CDR3 has 13 amino acids. The CDR3 sequence is CASSEADSYEQYF. Written as DNA, the CDR3 is TGTGCCAGCAGTGAAGCGGACTCCTACGAGCAGTACTTC.

The rearrangement uses TRBV2 and TRBJ2-5; 12 nucleotides agree with TRBD2. The CDR3 loop spans 15 amino acids. Germline trimming cut 4 bases from V and 9 bases from J; bases unmatched to any gene: 9. CDR1 is SNHLY, CDR2 FYNNEI, per germline. The CDR3 reads CASSAPSGRAGAQYF. The CDR3 DNA reads TGTGCCAGCAGTGCTCCTAGCGGGAGGGCCGGGGCCCAGTACTTC.

The chain is built from TRBV7-9 and TRBJ2-1; 8 bases agree with TRBD2. CDR1 and CDR2 (germline): SEHNR, FQNEAQ (reference sequence). This CDR3 has 17 amino acids. Trimming removed 5 bases from V and 3 bases from J; junction bases left unmatched: 12. CDR3 coding DNA: TGTGCCAGCAGCGTGGCAACGGGGGGGATCGTCTACAATGAGCAGTTCTTC. Residues: CASSVATGGIVYNEQFF.

This chain links TRBV7-3 with TRBJ2-1, with D tentatively TRBD2 (5 bases). The ends were cut back, 5 bases at V and 3 bases at J, with 17 bases in the middle. The CDR3 totals 16 residues. Germline-derived CDR1 and CDR2 are SGHTA and FQGTGA. CDR3 nucleotide sequence: TGTGCCAGCAGCAGCTTCCCCAGCGGAAACTACAATGAGCAGTTCTTC. Amino acid sequence: CASSSFPSGNYNEQFF.

The V and J genes are TRBV9 and TRBJ2-5, with D possibly matching TRBD2 (5 bases). Germline CDR1 reads SGDLS; CDR2 reads YYNGEE. V dropped 3 bases and J dropped 7 bases, with 16 bases sitting between them. The CDR3 length is 14 residues. The DNA for the CDR3 is TGTGCCAGCAGCGGAGGGCTTTCGGGCGGGACCCAGTACTTC. Its translation is CASSGGLSGGTQYF. Based on the CDR3 plus reference TRBV9 and TRBJ2-5, the full variable domain is DSGVTQTPKHLITATGQRVTLRCSPRSGDLSVYWYQQSLDQGLQFLIQYYNGEERAKGNILERFSAQQFPDLHSELNLSSLELGDSALYFCASSGGLSGGTQYFGPGTRLLVL.

V gene TRBV27 combines with J gene TRBJ1-2; 8 nucleotides line up with TRBD1. CDR3 size: 14 residues. V lost 4 bases to trimming and J lost 4 bases; unmatched junction nucleotides: 5. Germline CDR1 and CDR2: MNHEY and SMNVEV (reference sequence). The CDR3 is CASSYGQGSYGYTF. CDR3 nucleotide sequence: TGTGCCAGCAGTTATGGACAGGGTAGCTATGGCTACACCTTC.

V usage is TRBV10-3 and J usage is TRBJ1-1; 9 positions agree with TRBD1. Germline loops: CDR1 ENHRY, CDR2 SYGVKD. The CDR3 runs 13 residues. V was clipped by 4 bases and J by 4 bases; unmatched bases: 1. The CDR3 DNA is TGTGCCATCAGTGCGACAGGGGGCACTGAAGCTTTCTTT. It codes for CAISATGGTEAFF.

The V gene is TRBV14, the J gene TRBJ1-2, with D perhaps TRBD1 (6 bases). The germline gives CDR1 SGHDN, CDR2 FVKESK. The CDR3 sequence is 13 residues long. V lost 1 base to trimming and J lost 8 bases, with 11 bases between them. The CDR3 loop reads CASSQGQVGGYTF. For the CDR3, the DNA is TGTGCCAGCAGCCAAGGACAGGTCGGGGGCTACACCTTC.

As to this clone: This CDR3 is also generated by other DNA sequences in the sample. This chain uses TRBV6-5 with TRBJ1-4; 7 nucleotides match TRBD1. CDR3 length: 15 amino acids. CDR1 and CDR2 from the germline V gene are MNHEY and SVGAGI. The ends lost 6 bases at V and 0 bases at J; junction bases unmatched: 4. Here the CDR3 reads CASSRDSATNEKLFF. The CDR3 DNA sequence: TGTGCCAGCAGCCGGGACAGCGCAACTAATGAAAAACTGTTTTTT.

This chain links TRBV9 with TRBJ2-3; D remains unclear. The germline gives CDR1 SGDLS, CDR2 YYNGEE. This CDR3 contains 13 residues. Trimming cost V 4 bases and J 5 bases, with 11 bases left between them. CDR3 loop: CASSFQDLDTQYF. The CDR3 nucleotides are TGTGCCAGCAGCTTCCAGGATTTAGATACGCAGTATTTT. Using reference TRBV9 and TRBJ2-3 for the parts outside the CDR3, the full variable domain is DSGVTQTPKHLITATGQRVTLRCSPRSGDLSVYWYQQSLDQGLQFLIQYYNGEERAKGNILERFSAQQFPDLHSELNLSSLELGDSALYFCASSFQDLDTQYFGPGTRLTVL.

The chain has TRBV7-9 and TRBJ2-6; D remains ambiguous. V dropped 4 bases and J dropped 1 base, with 14 bases sitting between them. This CDR3 is 17 amino acids long. Germline CDR1 is SEHNR and CDR2 is FQNEAQ (reference sequence). CDR3 protein: CASSSMMAQSGANVLTF. In DNA, the CDR3 is TGTGCCAGCAGCTCCATGATGGCCCAATCTGGGGCCAACGTCCTGACTTTC.

Note on this clone: Sequence at one end of the junction differs from germline and may be a read error. The chain carries TRBV7-7 and TRBJ2-5, with 8 bases matching TRBD1. This CDR3 spans 14 amino acids. Germline CDR1 is SSHAT and CDR2 is FNYEAQ (reference sequence). The CDR3 reads CASSLRQGSETQYF. CDR3 DNA: TGTGCTAGCAGCCTCCGACAGGGGTCAGAGACCCAGTACTTC.

The V gene is TRBV30, the J gene TRBJ1-3; D is unclear. Trimming took 7 bases from V and 2 from J, leaving 12 bases between them. The germline V gene encodes CDR1 GTSNPN and CDR2 SVGIG (reference sequence). CDR3 size: 13 residues. CDR3 DNA: TGTGCCTCCCACCGGGTTGCTGGAAACACCATATATTTT. Its protein product is CASHRVAGNTIYF.

The genes are TRBV7-9 and TRBJ2-7; 9 nucleotides match TRBD1. Germline V gives CDR1 SEHNR, CDR2 FQNEAQ (reference sequence). The CDR3 is 15 amino acids. Losses at the gene ends were 4 bases for V and 1 base for J; bases not matched to a gene: 5. CDR3 protein: CASSSRDRESYEQYF. CDR3 in DNA: TGTGCCAGCAGCTCTAGGGACAGGGAATCCTACGAGCAGTACTTC.